The 31 T cell receptor beta chains below were found in one sample sequenced in a study of molecular identifiers for immune sequencing clone quantification. Using its own MiXCR run on the PCR reads, TCRdb lists one record per CDR3 protein. The sample holds approximately 97,000 distinct CDR3 sequences, 24% seen once. Sequences were obtained from naive CD8+ T cells from blood, with Jurkat cell RNA spiked in. Subset: FACS-sorted CD8+CD4-CCR7+CD45RA+ naive T cells. These receptors all come from a human donor in good health. Some libraries in this study had Jurkat cell RNA spiked in.

The rearrangement links TRBV27 to TRBJ2-4; the D is unclear. This CDR3 is built from 11 residues. From germline, CDR1 is MNHEY and CDR2 SMNVEV (reference sequence). V lost 0 bases and J lost 8, with 2 bases in between. CDR3 in DNA: TGTGCCAGCAGTTTATCGGACATTCAGTACTTC. Protein sequence: CASSLSDIQYF.

This clonotype was counted many times. The chain joins TRBV12-5 to TRBJ1-5; D unresolved. Germline values: CDR1 LGHNT, CDR2 FRNRAP. This CDR3 is built from 14 residues. Trimming removed 4 bases from V and 1 base from J, with 8 bases in between. The CDR3 sequence: CASGSLGSNQPQHF. CDR3 sequence (DNA): TGTGCTAGTGGTTCCCTGGGGAGCAATCAGCCCCAGCATTTT.

This clonotype was detected ten times or more. The rearrangement links TRBV7-6 to TRBJ1-1; D perhaps matches TRBD1 (5 bases). The CDR3 has 15 amino acids. From germline, CDR1 is SGHVS and CDR2 FNYEAQ. Deletions cut 0 bases from V and 6 bases from J, with 14 bases between. CDR3 residues: CASSLARGAGAEAFF. The CDR3 coding sequence is TGTGCCAGCAGCTTAGCGCGAGGGGCCGGCGCTGAAGCTTTCTTT.

This clonotype turned up a few times. This chain connects TRBV13 to TRBJ2-1, with 9 nucleotides matching TRBD2. The CDR3 contains 15 residues. Germline CDR1 is PRHDT and CDR2 is FYEKMQ (reference sequence). V lost 2 bases to trimming and J lost 7 bases; unmatched junction nucleotides: 6. CDR3 protein: CASSLTPSGVNEQFF. The DNA of the CDR3 is TGTGCCAGCAGCTTAACCCCTAGCGGGGTGAATGAGCAGTTCTTC.

This clonotype was picked up many times. The chain carries TRBV6-2 or TRBV6-3 and TRBJ1-5; D might be TRBD1 (5 bases). Trimming cost V 6 bases and J 0 bases, with 12 bases left between them. The CDR3 covers 15 residues. CDR1 and CDR2 (germline): MNHEY, SVGEGT. CDR3 bases: TGTGCCAGCAGGCAAGGACAAGGTAGCAATCAGCCCCAGCATTTT. It encodes CASRQGQGSNQPQHF.

Turning to this clonotype: Just one base apart from a much larger clone, this may be a read error. DNA of the CDR3: TGTGCCAGCAGTGAACCAGGGTACACTGAAGCTTTCTTT. This codes for CASSEPGYTEAFF. The chain uses TRBV6-1 and TRBJ1-1, with TRBD1 as a possible D gene (5 bases). Germline V lookup: CDR1 MNHNS, CDR2 SASEGT. The V end was cut by 2 bases, the J end by 3 bases, with 7 bases between. CDR3 length: 13 amino acids.

The table lists this clonotype with a few counts. The chain couples TRBV27 to TRBJ2-6; D not resolved. Germline V gives CDR1 MNHEY, CDR2 SMNVEV (reference sequence). The CDR3 has 13 amino acids. The CDR3 nucleotides are TGTGGTGCAGGTTTTACTGGGGCCAACGTCCTGACTTTC. As protein: CGAGFTGANVLTF.

This clonotype came up once. A read error may explain this, as a much larger clone is one base away. The missing conserved phenylalanine or tryptophan at the end of this CDR3 makes a read error likely. The chain links TRBV3-1 to TRBJ2-2; D is uncertain. Germline V lookup: CDR1 LGHDT, CDR2 YNNKEL (reference sequence). The CDR3 sequence is 16 residues long. V lost 0 bases, J lost 6 bases, and 14 bases lay in between. In nucleotides, the CDR3 is TGTGCCAGCAGCCAAGATGGGGATGCGGTCGCCGGGGAGCTGTTTTTG. Translated: CASSQDGDAVAGELFL.

V is TRBV2 and J is TRBJ2-7; 10 bases match TRBD2. The J segment lost 0 bases and the V segment lost 4 bases, leaving 6 bases of the junction unmatched. CDR3 length equals 16 residues. In germline, CDR1 is SNHLY, CDR2 FYNNEI. The CDR3 loop is CASSGGLAFSSYEQYF. The CDR3 DNA is TGTGCCAGCAGTGGGGGACTAGCGTTCAGCTCCTACGAGCAGTACTTC.

This clonotype has just a few counts. This chain connects TRBV29-1 to TRBJ2-3; D might be TRBD2 (7 bases). The CDR3 loop spans 14 amino acids. Germline CDR1 SQVTM, CDR2 ANQGSEA. V was cut by 4 bases and J by 0 bases, with 11 bases left in between. DNA for the CDR3: TGCAGCGTTGGCGAGGGGGGGAGCACAGATACGCAGTATTTT. Residues: CSVGEGGSTDTQYF.

The table lists this clonotype with a few counts. The chain links TRBV19 to TRBJ1-1, with a possible D match to TRBD1 (5 bases). CDR1 and CDR2 from the germline V gene are LNHDA and SQIVND (reference sequence). The CDR3 covers 16 residues. Between the trimmed V and J ends, which lost 7 bases and 3 bases, there was a span of 21 bases. Written as DNA, the CDR3 is TGTGCCAGTAAGGGGAGCCCAATGGGCTTGGACACTGAAGCTTTCTTT. Protein product: CASKGSPMGLDTEAFF.

This clonotype was observed many times. This rearrangement joins TRBV9 to TRBJ2-7; D remains unclear. The V and J ends lost 4 bases and 5 bases respectively, with 13 bases between them. Germline loops: CDR1 SGDLS, CDR2 YYNGEE. CDR3 length: 13 residues. The CDR3 bases are TGTGCCAGCAGCCCCGGCACCCACCACGAGCAGTACTTC. Its protein is CASSPGTHHEQYF. Drawing the rest from reference TRBV9 and TRBJ2-7, the complete variable domain is DSGVTQTPKHLITATGQRVTLRCSPRSGDLSVYWYQQSLDQGLQFLIQYYNGEERAKGNILERFSAQQFPDLHSELNLSSLELGDSALYFCASSPGTHHEQYFGPGTRLTVT.

This chain uses TRBV7-9 with TRBJ1-4; tentatively, D is TRBD1 (5 bases). Looked up from germline, CDR1 is SEHNR and CDR2 is FQNEAQ (reference sequence). CDR3 length: 17 residues. The germline V and J ends were trimmed by 2 bases and 7 bases, with 20 bases remaining between them. As DNA, the CDR3 is TGTGCCAGCAGCTTATCCCGTGGGGCAGGCTCTATTGAAAAACTGTTTTTT. Its protein product is CASSLSRGAGSIEKLFF.

This clonotype was seen only a few times. The junction does not match germline at one end; this may be a read error. The rearrangement links TRBV7-3 to TRBJ2-1, with D possibly called TRBD1 or TRBD2 (6 bases each). Germline V gives CDR1 SGHTA, CDR2 FQGTGA. The CDR3 spans 12 residues. In DNA form, the CDR3 reads TGTGCCAGCAGCTCGGGGGCTGGTGAGCAGCTCTTC. Translating gives CASSSGAGEQLF.

Details on this clonotype: A much more abundant neighbour one base away suggests this may be a read error. The genes are TRBV6-5 and TRBJ2-2, with 7 nucleotides matching TRBD1. This CDR3 has 15 residues. CDR1 is MNHEY and CDR2 is SVGAGI in the germline V gene. The CDR3 coding sequence is TGTGCCAGCAGTTACCGACAGGGTCCTGCCGGGGAGCCGTTTTTT. Amino acids: CASSYRQGPAGEPFF.

The sample holds many counts of this clonotype. V usage is TRBV5-4 and J usage is TRBJ1-4; D uncertain. In germline, CDR1 is SGHNT, CDR2 YYREEE (reference sequence). Trimming took off 5 bases at V and 5 bases at J, with 10 bases between the two ends. CDR3 size: 13 residues. CDR3 loop: CASRDGENEKLFF. The DNA for the CDR3 is TGTGCCAGCAGGGACGGAGAGAATGAAAAACTGTTTTTT.

CDR3 in amino acids: CASSLSRANEQFF. The CDR3 DNA follows: TGTGCCAGCAGTTTGAGCAGGGCGAATGAGCAGTTCTTC. The chain recombines TRBV27 with TRBJ2-1, with TRBD1 as a possible D gene (5 bases). V was clipped by 3 bases and J by 7 bases, with 10 bases between them. Per the germline V gene, CDR1 is MNHEY and CDR2 is SMNVEV (reference sequence). This CDR3 has 13 amino acids.

This clonotype was seen at least ten times. The rearrangement links TRBV27 to TRBJ2-7, with a tentative D call TRBD2 (6 bases). CDR3 size: 14 residues. V gave up 2 bases and J gave up 0 bases, with 8 bases separating them. CDR1 MNHEY and CDR2 SMNVEV come from the germline V gene (reference sequence). The CDR3 nucleotides are TGTGCCAGCAGTTTAATCGGGAGCTCCTACGAGCAGTACTTC. As protein: CASSLIGSSYEQYF.

In this sample, this clonotype turned up a few times. This chain joins TRBV2 and TRBJ1-4; 7 nucleotides line up with TRBD1. The V and J ends lost 3 bases and 6 bases, in that order; junction bases with no gene match: 4. The germline V gene has CDR1 SNHLY and CDR2 FYNNEI. The CDR3 spans 14 residues. For the CDR3, the DNA is TGTGCCAGCAGTGATAGTACAGGGGATGAAAAACTGTTTTTT. This sequence encodes CASSDSTGDEKLFF. Using reference TRBV2 and TRBJ1-4 for the parts outside the CDR3, the full variable domain is EPEVTQTPSHQVTQMGQEVILRCVPISNHLYFYWYRQILGQKVEFLVSFYNNEISEKSEIFDDQFSVERPDGSNFTLKIRSTKLEDSAMYFCASSDSTGDEKLFFGSGTQLSVL.

Regarding this clonotype: A read error may explain this, as a much larger clone is one base away. The rearrangement joins TRBV4-1 to TRBJ2-5; possibly TRBD2 for D (5 bases). CDR1 and CDR2 from the germline V gene are MGHRA and YSYEKL. The CDR3 consists of 17 residues. The CDR3 DNA reads TGCGCCAGCAGCCAAGATGGGCAGCGGCCACCACAAGAGCCCCAGTACTTC. It specifies CASSQDGQRPPQEPQYF.

This chain joins TRBV4-3 and TRBJ1-5; 7 bases line up with TRBD1. This CDR3 region has 16 residues. After removal of 0 bases from V and 7 bases from J, the junction contained 9 bases not matched to a gene. In germline, CDR1 is LGHNA, CDR2 YSLEER. Here the CDR3 reads CASSQDKGQLGQPQHF. The CDR3, as DNA: TGCGCCAGCAGCCAAGATAAGGGACAGCTAGGACAGCCCCAGCATTTT.

In its sample, this clonotype was seen a few times. The gene calls are TRBV20-1 and TRBJ1-5; weak D call: TRBD1 (6 bases). Germline CDR1 DFQATT, CDR2 SNEGSKA (reference sequence). With 3 bases removed from V and 2 bases from J, the gap between germline ends came to 14 bases. There are 15 residues in the CDR3. The CDR3 nucleotides read TGCAGTGCTAGTGGCCGGGGGCGCGGCAATCAGCCCCAGCATTTT. Amino acids: CSASGRGRGNQPQHF.

This clonotype was found many times. J is TRBJ2-7 and V is TRBV9, with TRBD2 matching 8 bases. Looked up from germline, CDR1 is SGDLS and CDR2 is YYNGEE. The CDR3 is 15 amino acids. With V trimmed by 0 bases and J by 0 bases, 2 bases remained unmatched. The chain's CDR3 is CASSVGSGGSYEQYF. CDR3 DNA sequence: TGTGCCAGCAGCGTAGGAAGCGGGGGCTCCTACGAGCAGTACTTC. The complete variable domain, with remaining parts taken from reference TRBV9 and TRBJ2-7, reads DSGVTQTPKHLITATGQRVTLRCSPRSGDLSVYWYQQSLDQGLQFLIQYYNGEERAKGNILERFSAQQFPDLHSELNLSSLELGDSALYFCASSVGSGGSYEQYFGPGTRLTVT.

There are many counts of this clonotype. The gene calls are TRBV7-9 and TRBJ2-4, with TRBD1 matching over 7 bases. Germline V CDR1 and CDR2: SEHNR, FQNEAQ (reference sequence). The CDR3 covers 15 residues. Trimming cost V 5 bases and J 4 bases; bases outside gene matches: 8. The DNA for the CDR3 is TGTGCCAGCAGCAACTACCGGGACAGAAAAAACATTCAGTACTTC. It yields the protein CASSNYRDRKNIQYF.

This clonotype has ten or more counts. The chain joins TRBV4-2 to TRBJ1-1; D possibly corresponds to TRBD1 (6 bases). This CDR3 region has 15 residues. V was clipped by 4 bases and J by 3 bases, with 15 bases between them. Germline V CDR1 and CDR2: LGHNA, YNFKEQ. As DNA, the CDR3 is TGTGCCAGCAGCCGGACGGACAGTCTGGACACTGAAGCTTTCTTT. It yields the protein CASSRTDSLDTEAFF.

This clonotype was seen many times. The genes are TRBV20-1 and TRBJ2-1, with D perhaps TRBD2 (5 bases). The CDR3 runs 14 residues. Per the germline V gene, CDR1 is DFQATT and CDR2 is SNEGSKA (reference sequence). Trimming left V 0 bases short and J 10 bases short, with 16 bases between. DNA of the CDR3: TGCAGTGCTAGAGAGGCTAGCACTCGCCAGGAGCAGTTCTTC. It codes for CSAREASTRQEQFF.

This clonotype was counted once. A much bigger clone sits one base away, suggesting this may be a read error. This sequence joins TRBV5-3 and TRBJ2-2, with D perhaps TRBD2 (7 bases). TRBV5-3 is an ORF; its function is uncertain. Trimming shortened V by 10 bases and J by 5 bases, and 24 bases separated the two germline ends. The CDR3 has 16 amino acids. CDR3 DNA sequence: TGTGCCGGCAGCTTGTTGGGGGGGGCCGGGACCGGGGAGCTGTTTTTT. Translating gives CAGSLLGGAGTGELFF.

A remark on this clonotype: Since a much larger clone is just one base distant, this may be a read error. The V call is TRBV6-6, the J call TRBJ2-3; TRBD1 is a possible D gene (5 bases). In germline, CDR1 is MNHNY, CDR2 SVGAGI (reference sequence). CDR3 length equals 15 residues. Here the CDR3 reads CAGSYSDRPSDTQYF. In DNA, the CDR3 is TGTGCCGGCAGTTACTCCGACAGACCTTCAGATACGCAGTATTTT.

About this clonotype itself: One base away lies a much larger clone, so this may be a sequencing read error. This sequence joins TRBV11-2 and TRBJ2-4; 14 bases are shared with TRBD2. The V segment lost 4 bases and the J segment 0 bases; nucleotides outside the gene matches: 11. The CDR3 loop spans 20 amino acids. In germline, CDR1 is SGHAT, CDR2 FQNNGV. Here the CDR3 reads CASSSRTGTSGSSAKNIQYF. CDR3 nucleotide sequence: TGTGCCAGCAGCTCAAGAACCGGGACTAGCGGGAGTTCAGCCAAAAACATTCAGTACTTC.

Turning to this clonotype: With a much larger clone just one base away, this may be a read error. This chain uses TRBV25-1 with TRBJ1-1; D might be TRBD1 (5 bases). Germline V gene sequence: CDR1 MGHDK, CDR2 SYGVNS. The CDR3 consists of 11 residues. The CDR3 is CGSGTYTEAFF. The CDR3 bases are TGTGGCTCCGGGACCTACACTGAAGCTTTCTTT.

This clonotype has a handful of counts. A much bigger clone sits one base away, suggesting this may be a read error. The chain is built from TRBV6-2 or TRBV6-3 and TRBJ2-3; 8 bases are a match to TRBD2. The CDR3 covers 14 residues. The germline CDR1 and CDR2 sequences are MNHEY and SVGEGT. With 8 bases clipped from V and 2 bases from J, the junction kept 6 bases outside the gene matches. The CDR3 loop reads CASSIAGPTDTQYF. The CDR3 DNA reads as TGTGCCAGCTCCATAGCGGGGCCCACAGATACGCAGTATTTT.